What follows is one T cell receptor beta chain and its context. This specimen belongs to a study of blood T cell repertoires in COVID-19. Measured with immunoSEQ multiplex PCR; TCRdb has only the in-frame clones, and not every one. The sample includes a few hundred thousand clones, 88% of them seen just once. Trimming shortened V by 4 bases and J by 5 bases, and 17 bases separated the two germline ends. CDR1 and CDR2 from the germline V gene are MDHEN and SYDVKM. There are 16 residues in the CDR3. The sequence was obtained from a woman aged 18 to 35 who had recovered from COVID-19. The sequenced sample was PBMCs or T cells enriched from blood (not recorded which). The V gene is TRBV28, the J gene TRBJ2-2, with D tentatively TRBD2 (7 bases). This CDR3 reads CASSSLWGGLTGELFF. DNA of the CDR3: TGTGCCAGCAGTTCCCTGTGGGGGGGCTTGACCGGGGAGCTGTTTTTT.